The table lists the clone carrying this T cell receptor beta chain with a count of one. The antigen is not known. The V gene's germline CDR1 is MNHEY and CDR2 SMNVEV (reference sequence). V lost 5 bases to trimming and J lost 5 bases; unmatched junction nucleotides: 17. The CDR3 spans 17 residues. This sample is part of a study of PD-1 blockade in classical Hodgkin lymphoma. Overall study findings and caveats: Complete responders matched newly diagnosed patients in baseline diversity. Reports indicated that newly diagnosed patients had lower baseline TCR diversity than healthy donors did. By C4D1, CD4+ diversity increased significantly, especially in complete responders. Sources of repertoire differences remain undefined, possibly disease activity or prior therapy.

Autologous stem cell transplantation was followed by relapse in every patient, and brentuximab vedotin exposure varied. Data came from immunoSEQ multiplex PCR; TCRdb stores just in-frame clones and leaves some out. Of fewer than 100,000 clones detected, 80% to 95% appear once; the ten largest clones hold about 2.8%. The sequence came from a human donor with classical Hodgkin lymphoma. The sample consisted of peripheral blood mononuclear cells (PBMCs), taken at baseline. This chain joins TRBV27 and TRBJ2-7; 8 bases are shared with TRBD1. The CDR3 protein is CASSAEKGQVVGNEQYF. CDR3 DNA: TGTGCCAGCAGTGCAGAAAAGGGACAGGTTGTGGGAAACGAGCAGTACTTC.